This TCR beta chain was captured by sequencing in a study of T cells in Graves' hyperthyroidism and ophthalmopathy. Amplified regions were TCR beta CDR3 sequences from RNA transcripts. Using the HTBI primer set, a first-round RT-PCR was run on the TCR CDR3. Via MiXCR, TCRdb re-called the multiplex PCR reads, giving one row per CDR3 protein. The data show some 350,000 distinct CDR3 sequences, 25% seen once. Calling Graves' hyperthyroidism stable meant ophthalmopathy did not progress within 18 months. Not enrolled were patients with uncontrolled infection, other autoimmune disease, pregnancy or lactation. Clinical symptoms, serum thyroxine and TRAb, thyroid ultrasound and orbital computed tomography together formed the diagnostic basis. Per germline, CDR1 SGHNT and CDR2 YENEEA. CDR3 length: 17 amino acids. Trimming stripped 0 bases from V and 5 bases from J, with 16 bases between. As concerns this clonotype: Its antigen is currently unknown.

Study findings and constraints: The model foresaw ophthalmopathy a median 6.5 months prior to onset.

This clonotype was obtained from a man aged 45-65 years with Graves' hyperthyroidism. The chain links TRBV11-3 to TRBJ2-2, with a possible D match to TRBD2 (5 bases). Material for sequencing was blood. CDR3 protein: CASSLDLPGWRTGELFF. Here the CDR3 DNA reads TGTGCCAGCAGCTTAGATCTTCCAGGATGGAGGACCGGGGAGCTGTTTTTT.